This T cell receptor beta chain was recorded in a study of blood T cells in healthy people across ages. Study-wide results and caveats: Both higher diversity and more naive CD4+ cells marked long-lived donors when set against aged donors.

This clonotype was detected many times. Its antigen remains unknown. Losses at the gene ends were 4 bases for V and 3 bases for J; bases not matched to a gene: 6. The CDR3 covers 15 residues. CDR1 and CDR2 (germline): SGHRS, YFSETQ. A second about 6 to 12 cycle PCR used barcoded and J-beta primers. TCRdb analysed the 5' RACE reads with MiXCR anew, one entry per CDR3 protein. This table has hundreds of thousands of distinct CDR3 sequences, about 37% appearing once. Specimen: blood. The chain has TRBV5-1 and TRBJ2-3; 9 nucleotides match TRBD1. The receptor was isolated from a man aged 18 to 30 in good health. The CDR3 DNA sequence: TGCGCCAGCAGCCCCATGACAGGGGGGACAGATACGCAGTATTTT. Protein: CASSPMTGGTDTQYF.